This T cell receptor (beta chain) was sequenced in a study of blood T cell repertoires in COVID-19. Per germline, CDR1 SNHLY and CDR2 FYNNEI. The CDR3 extends over 12 amino acids. V was pared by 11 bases and J by 2 bases, with 10 bases between. The method was immunoSEQ multiplex PCR; TCRdb's version includes in-frame clones alone and lacks a portion of them. The sample shows 390,000 or so clones, about 90% of them seen only once. Seattle's cohort entered during active infection and was followed longitudinally. V gene TRBV2 combines with J gene TRBJ2-1; D is unclear. The sample consisted of peripheral blood. This clonotype originated in a woman aged 30 to 39 with COVID-19, enrolled during active disease. CDR3 sequence reads: CASQKTYNEQFF. CDR3 coding DNA: TGTGCCTCACAGAAGACCTACAATGAGCAGTTCTTC.